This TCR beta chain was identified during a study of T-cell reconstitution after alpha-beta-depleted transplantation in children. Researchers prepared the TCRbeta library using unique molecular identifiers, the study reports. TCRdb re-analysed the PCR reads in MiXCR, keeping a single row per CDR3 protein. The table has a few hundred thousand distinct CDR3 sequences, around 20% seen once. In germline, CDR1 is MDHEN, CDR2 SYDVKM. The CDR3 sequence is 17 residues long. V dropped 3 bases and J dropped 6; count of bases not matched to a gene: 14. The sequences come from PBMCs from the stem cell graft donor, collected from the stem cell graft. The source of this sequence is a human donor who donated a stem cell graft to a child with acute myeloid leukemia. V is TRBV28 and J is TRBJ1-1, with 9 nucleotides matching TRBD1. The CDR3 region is CASSFTRDRVGSSEAFF. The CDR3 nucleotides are TGTGCCAGCAGTTTCACCCGGGACAGGGTGGGATCTTCTGAAGCTTTCTTT.